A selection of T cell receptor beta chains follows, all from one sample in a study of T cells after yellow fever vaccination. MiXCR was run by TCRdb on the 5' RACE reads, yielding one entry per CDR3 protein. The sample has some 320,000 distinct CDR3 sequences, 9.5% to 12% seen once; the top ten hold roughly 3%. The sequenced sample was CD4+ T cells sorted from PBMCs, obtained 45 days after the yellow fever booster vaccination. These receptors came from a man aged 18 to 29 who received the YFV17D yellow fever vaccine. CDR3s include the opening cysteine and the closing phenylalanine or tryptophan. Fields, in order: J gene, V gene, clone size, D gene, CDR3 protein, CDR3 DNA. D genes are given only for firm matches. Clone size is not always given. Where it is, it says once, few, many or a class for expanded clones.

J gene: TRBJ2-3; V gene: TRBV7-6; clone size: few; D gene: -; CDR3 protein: CASSLAWASGTDTQYF; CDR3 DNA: TGTGCCAGCAGCTTAGCGTGGGCTAGCGGCACAGATACGCAGTATTTT
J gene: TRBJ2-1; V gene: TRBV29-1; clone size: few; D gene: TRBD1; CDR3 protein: CSVEGQRGNEQFF; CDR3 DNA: TGCAGCGTTGAGGGACAGAGGGGCAATGAGCAGTTCTTC
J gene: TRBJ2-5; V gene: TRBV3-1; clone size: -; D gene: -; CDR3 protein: CASSFHRDQETQYF; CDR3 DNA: TGTGCCAGCAGCTTCCACAGGGACCAAGAGACCCAGTACTTC
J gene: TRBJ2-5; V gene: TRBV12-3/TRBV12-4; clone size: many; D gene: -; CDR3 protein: CASSSGFWETQYF; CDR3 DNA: TGTGCCAGCAGCTCAGGATTCTGGGAGACCCAGTACTTC
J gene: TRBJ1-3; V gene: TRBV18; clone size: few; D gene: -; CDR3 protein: CASSSGAMGNTIYF; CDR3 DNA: TGTGCCAGCTCATCGGGGGCCATGGGAAACACCATATATTTT
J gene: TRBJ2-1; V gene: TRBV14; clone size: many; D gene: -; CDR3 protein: CASSLSGPNEQFF; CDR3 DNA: TGTGCCAGCAGCCTTAGCGGTCCCAATGAGCAGTTCTTC
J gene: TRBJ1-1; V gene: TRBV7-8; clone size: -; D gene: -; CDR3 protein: CASSLNARGLGLTFF; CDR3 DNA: TGTGCCAGCAGCTTAAATGCGAGAGGACTGGGCCTAACTTTCTTT
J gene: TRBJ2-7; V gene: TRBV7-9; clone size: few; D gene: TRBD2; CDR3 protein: CASSKKGTSDNYEQYF; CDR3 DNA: TGTGCCAGCAGCAAGAAAGGGACTAGCGACAACTACGAGCAGTACTTC
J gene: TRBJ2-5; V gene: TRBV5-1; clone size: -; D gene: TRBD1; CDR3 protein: CASSLAGQGGTQYF; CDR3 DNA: TGCGCCAGCAGCTTGGCCGGACAGGGGGGGACCCAGTACTTC
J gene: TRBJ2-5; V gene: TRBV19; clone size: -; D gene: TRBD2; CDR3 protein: CASSILAGEETQYF; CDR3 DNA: TGTGCCAGTAGTATACTAGCGGGGGAGGAGACCCAGTACTTC
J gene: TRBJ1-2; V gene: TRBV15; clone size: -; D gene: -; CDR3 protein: CATTKGVNYGYTF; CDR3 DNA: TGTGCCACCACCAAAGGGGTGAACTATGGCTACACCTTC
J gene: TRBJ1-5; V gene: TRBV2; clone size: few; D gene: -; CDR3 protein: CASSPLERQPQHF; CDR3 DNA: TGTGCCAGCAGTCCCCTTGAGCGTCAGCCCCAGCATTTT
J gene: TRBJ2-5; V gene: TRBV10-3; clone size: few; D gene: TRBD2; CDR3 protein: CAISLSGGARETQYF; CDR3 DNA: TGTGCCATCAGCCTTAGCGGGGGGGCCCGGGAGACCCAGTACTTC
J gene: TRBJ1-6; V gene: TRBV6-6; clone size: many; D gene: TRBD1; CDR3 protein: CASSYYRGQGPLHF; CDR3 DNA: TGTGCCAGCAGTTACTACAGGGGGCAGGGGCCCCTCCACTTT
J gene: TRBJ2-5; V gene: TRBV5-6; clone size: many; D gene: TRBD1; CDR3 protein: CASSRQGASTQETQYF; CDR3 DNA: TGTGCCAGCAGCCGACAGGGGGCGTCCACCCAAGAGACCCAGTACTTC
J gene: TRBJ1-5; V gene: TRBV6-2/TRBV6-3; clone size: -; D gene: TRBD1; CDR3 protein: CASSLGTGGSGQPQHF; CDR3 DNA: TGTGCCAGCAGTTTGGGGACAGGGGGCTCCGGTCAGCCCCAGCATTTT
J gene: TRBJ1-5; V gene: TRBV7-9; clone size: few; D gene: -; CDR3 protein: CASSFMGDSSQPQHF; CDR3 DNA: TGTGCCAGCAGCTTCATGGGTGACAGTAGTCAGCCCCAGCATTTT
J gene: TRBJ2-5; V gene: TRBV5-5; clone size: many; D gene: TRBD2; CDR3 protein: CASSPGLAGAKETQYF; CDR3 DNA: TGTGCCAGCAGTCCCGGACTAGCGGGGGCCAAAGAGACCCAGTACTTC
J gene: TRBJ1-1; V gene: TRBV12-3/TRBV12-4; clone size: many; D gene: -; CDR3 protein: CAVGAFEGTEAFF; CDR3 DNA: TGTGCCGTCGGGGCCTTTGAGGGGACTGAAGCTTTCTTT
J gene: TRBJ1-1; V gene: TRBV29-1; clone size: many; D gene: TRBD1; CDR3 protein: CSVVLTGVLPFF; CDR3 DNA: TGCAGCGTTGTGCTCACAGGGGTACTTCCTTTCTTT
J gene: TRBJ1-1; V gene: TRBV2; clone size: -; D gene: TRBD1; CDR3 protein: CASSGQGGNTEAFF; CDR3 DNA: TGTGCCAGCAGCGGACAGGGCGGTAACACTGAAGCTTTCTTT
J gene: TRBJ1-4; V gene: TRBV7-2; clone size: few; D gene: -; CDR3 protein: CASSFGAGYEKLFF; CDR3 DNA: TGTGCCAGCAGCTTTGGGGCAGGTTATGAAAAACTGTTTTTT
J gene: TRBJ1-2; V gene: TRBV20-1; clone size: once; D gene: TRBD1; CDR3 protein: CSASPPDRVDYGYTF; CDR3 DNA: TGCAGTGCTAGCCCTCCGGACAGGGTAGACTATGGCTACACCTTC
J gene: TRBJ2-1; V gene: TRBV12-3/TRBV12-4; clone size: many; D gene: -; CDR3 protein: CASSLARSSYNEQFF; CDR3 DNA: TGTGCCAGCAGTTTAGCCAGGAGCTCCTACAATGAGCAGTTCTTC
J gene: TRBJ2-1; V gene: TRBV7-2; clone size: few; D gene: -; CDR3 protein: CASSLNADNEQFF; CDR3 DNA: TGTGCCAGCAGCTTAAATGCCGACAATGAGCAGTTCTTC
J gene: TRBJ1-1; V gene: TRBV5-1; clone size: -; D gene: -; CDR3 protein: CASSFGGQTEAFF; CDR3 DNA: TGCGCCAGCAGCTTCGGAGGGCAGACTGAAGCTTTCTTT
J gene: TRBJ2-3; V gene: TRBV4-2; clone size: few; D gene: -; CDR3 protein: CASSQDRTDTQYF; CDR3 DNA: TGTGCCAGCAGCCAAGATCGGACAGATACGCAGTATTTT
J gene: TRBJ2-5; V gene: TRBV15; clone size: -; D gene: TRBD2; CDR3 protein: CATSRGVAGGQETQYF; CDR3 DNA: TGTGCCACCAGCAGAGGGGTAGCGGGGGGCCAAGAGACCCAGTACTTC
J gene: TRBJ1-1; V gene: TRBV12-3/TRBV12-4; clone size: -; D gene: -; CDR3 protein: CASSSQEISTGTEAFF; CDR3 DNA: TGTGCCAGCAGTTCACAGGAAATTAGTACGGGCACTGAAGCTTTCTTT
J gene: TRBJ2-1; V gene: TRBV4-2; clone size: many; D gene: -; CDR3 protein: CASSQDAGQQYNEQFF; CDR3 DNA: TGTGCCAGCAGCCAAGACGCGGGCCAGCAATACAATGAGCAGTTCTTC
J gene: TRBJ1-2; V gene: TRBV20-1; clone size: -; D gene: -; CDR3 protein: CSANREYYGYTF; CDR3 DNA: TGCAGTGCCAACAGGGAATACTATGGCTACACCTTC
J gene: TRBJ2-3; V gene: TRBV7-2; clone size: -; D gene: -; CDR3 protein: CASSPPGPTDAQYF; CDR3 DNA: TGTGCCAGCAGCCCGCCCGGGCCCACAGATGCGCAGTATTTT
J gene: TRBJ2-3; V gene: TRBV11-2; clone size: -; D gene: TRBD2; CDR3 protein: CASSFSGRDTQYF; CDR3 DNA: TGTGCCAGCAGCTTTAGCGGGCGGGATACGCAGTATTTT
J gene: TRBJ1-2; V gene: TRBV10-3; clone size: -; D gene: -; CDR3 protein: CAISESPGYGYTF; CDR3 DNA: TGTGCCATCAGTGAGTCGCCGGGCTATGGCTACACCTTC
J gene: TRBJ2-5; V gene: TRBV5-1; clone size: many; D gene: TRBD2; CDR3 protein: CASSLGSSGAYQETQYF; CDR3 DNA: TGCGCCAGCAGCTTGGGGAGTAGCGGGGCGTACCAAGAGACCCAGTACTTC
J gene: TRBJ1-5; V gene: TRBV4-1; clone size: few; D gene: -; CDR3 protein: CASSQGQGFNQPQHF; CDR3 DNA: TGCGCCAGCAGCCAAGGCCAGGGTTTTAATCAGCCCCAGCATTTT
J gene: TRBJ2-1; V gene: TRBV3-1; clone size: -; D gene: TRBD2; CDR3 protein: CASSQWDRGVWDEQFF; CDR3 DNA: TGTGCCAGCAGCCAATGGGACCGGGGGGTTTGGGATGAGCAGTTCTTC
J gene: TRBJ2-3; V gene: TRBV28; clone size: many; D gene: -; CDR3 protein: CASSLWRTTSTDTQYF; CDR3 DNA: TGTGCCAGCAGTTTATGGCGGACTACTAGCACAGATACGCAGTATTTT
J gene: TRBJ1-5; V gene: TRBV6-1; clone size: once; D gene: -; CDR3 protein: CASSEYLGQTSNQPQHF; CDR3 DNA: TGTGCCAGCAGTGAATATCTAGGGCAGACTAGCAATCAGCCCCAGCATTTT
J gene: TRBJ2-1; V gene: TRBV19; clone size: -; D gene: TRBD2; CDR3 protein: CASSGPRLAGGVLMKGFF; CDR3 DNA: TGTGCCAGTAGTGGACCAAGACTAGCGGGGGGAGTGTTAATGAAGGGGTTCTTC
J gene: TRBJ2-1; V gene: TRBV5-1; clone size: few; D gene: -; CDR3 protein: CASSSPEAGEQFF; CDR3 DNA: TGCGCCAGCAGCTCGCCGGAGGCCGGGGAGCAGTTCTTC
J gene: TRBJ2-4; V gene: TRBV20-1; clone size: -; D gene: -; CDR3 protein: CSAAGTDGAKNIQYF; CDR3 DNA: TGCAGTGCCGCCGGGACCGACGGAGCCAAAAACATTCAGTACTTC
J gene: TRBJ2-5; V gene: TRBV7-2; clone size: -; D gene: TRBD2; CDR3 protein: CASFGLAGLQETQYF; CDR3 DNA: TGTGCCAGCTTCGGACTAGCGGGTTTACAAGAGACCCAGTACTTC
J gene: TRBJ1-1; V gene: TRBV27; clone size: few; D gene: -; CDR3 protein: CASSITTEAEAFF; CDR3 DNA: TGTGCCAGCAGTATAACAACAGAGGCTGAAGCTTTCTTT
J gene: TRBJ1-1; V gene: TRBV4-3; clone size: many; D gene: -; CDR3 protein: CASSQEAARRGQAEAFF; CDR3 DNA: TGCGCCAGCAGCCAAGAGGCTGCGAGAAGAGGGCAAGCTGAAGCTTTCTTT
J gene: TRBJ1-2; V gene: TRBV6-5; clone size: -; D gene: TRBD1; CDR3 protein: CASSYSETGDGYTF; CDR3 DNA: TGTGCCAGCAGTTACTCAGAGACAGGGGATGGCTACACCTTC
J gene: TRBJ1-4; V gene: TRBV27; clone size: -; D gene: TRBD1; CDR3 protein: CASSTGTVNEKLFF; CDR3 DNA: TGTGCCAGCAGTACCGGGACAGTCAATGAAAAACTGTTTTTT
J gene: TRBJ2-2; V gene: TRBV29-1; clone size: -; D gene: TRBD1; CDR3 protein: CSVGQGANTGELFF; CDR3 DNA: TGCAGCGTTGGCCAGGGGGCGAACACCGGGGAGCTGTTTTTT
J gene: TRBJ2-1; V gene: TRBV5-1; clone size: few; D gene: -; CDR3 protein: CASSLRGAPFNEQFF; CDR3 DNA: TGCGCCAGCAGCTTGCGGGGGGCCCCCTTCAATGAGCAGTTCTTC
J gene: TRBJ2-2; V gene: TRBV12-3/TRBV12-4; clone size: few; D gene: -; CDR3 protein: CASSFYRPNTGELFF; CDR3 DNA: TGTGCCAGCAGTTTCTACAGGCCGAACACCGGGGAGCTGTTTTTT
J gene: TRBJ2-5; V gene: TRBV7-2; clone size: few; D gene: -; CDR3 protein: CASSSRNHGPQETQYF; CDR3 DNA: TGTGCCAGCAGCTCCCGTAACCACGGACCCCAAGAGACCCAGTACTTC
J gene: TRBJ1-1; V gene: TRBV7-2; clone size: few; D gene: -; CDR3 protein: CASSPLGPGTEAFF; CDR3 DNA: TGTGCCAGCAGCCCTCTGGGTCCCGGCACTGAAGCTTTCTTT
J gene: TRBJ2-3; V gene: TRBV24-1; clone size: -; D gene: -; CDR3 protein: CATSVGGGTDTQYF; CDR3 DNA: TGTGCCACCAGTGTCGGGGGCGGCACAGATACGCAGTATTTT
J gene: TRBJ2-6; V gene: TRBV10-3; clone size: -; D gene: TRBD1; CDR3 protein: CAISEGGAGANVLTF; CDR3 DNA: TGTGCCATCAGTGAAGGGGGCGCTGGGGCCAACGTCCTGACTTTC
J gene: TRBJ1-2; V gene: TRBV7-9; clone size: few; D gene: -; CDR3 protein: CASSLVRNGYTF; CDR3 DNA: TGTGCCAGCAGCTTAGTCCGGAATGGCTACACCTTC